Listed here is a single T cell receptor beta chain. Its antigen is still unknown. 60 Vbeta and 13 Jbeta primers were used in PCR. The assay was immunoSEQ multiplex PCR, and TCRdb's table has in-frame clones only and misses some. The sample lists around 300,000 clones, approximately 70% occurring once. The record originates from a study of cytomegalovirus exposure and HLA in healthy donors. The V gene's germline CDR1 is MNHNY and CDR2 SVGAGI (reference sequence). Deletions cut 1 base from V and 1 base from J, with 13 bases between. The length of the CDR3 is 16 residues. Whole-study findings and limits: After further analysis at a later stage, 15,000 to 20,000 TCR beta sequences were associated with HLA alleles at 0.05 false discovery rate. TRBV6-2, TRBV6-3 and some other V segments were unresolvable in 87-base-pair reads. Judged likely to be a sequencing artifact was a cluster of highly shared sequence variants. The study labeled fewer than 200 TCR beta chains cytomegalovirus-associated.

The sequence derives from a female donor in good health and CMV-seronegative. The sequencing sample was made of PBMCs. This chain joins TRBV6-6 and TRBJ1-2, with TRBD1 as a possible D gene (6 bases). The CDR3 bases are TGTGCCAGCAGTTACTTAGGGGACACCTTTAACTATGGCTACACCTTC. As protein: CASSYLGDTFNYGYTF.